Listed below are T cell receptor beta chains from one sample, sequenced in a study of T-cell reconstitution after alpha-beta-depleted transplantation in children. TCRdb passed the PCR reads through MiXCR, listing each CDR3 protein once. The data show around 250,000 distinct CDR3 sequences, approximately 9.8% seen once. Sequences were derived from PBMCs from the stem cell graft donor, sampled from the stem cell graft. The receptors come from a human donor who donated a stem cell graft to a child with SCID. Both conserved end residues are part of each CDR3. Fields, in order: J gene, clone size, V gene, D gene, CDR3 DNA, CDR3 protein. A D gene is named only where the DNA matches it firmly. For some rows the clone size is stated as once, few or many, or as a class when expanded; others skip it.

TRBJ1-1	many	TRBV12-3/TRBV12-4	-	TGTGCCAGCAGGTTAGGGGCAGTTAACACTGAAGCTTTCTTT	CASRLGAVNTEAFF
TRBJ1-1	-	TRBV7-8	TRBD1	TGTGCCAGCAGCTTCCACAGGGGGGGAACGGCTTTCTTT	CASSFHRGGTAFF
TRBJ2-7	few	TRBV10-3	-	TGTGCCATCAGAAACAGAGACTCCTACGAGCAGTACTTC	CAIRNRDSYEQYF
TRBJ2-1	many	TRBV12-3/TRBV12-4	TRBD2	TGTGCCAGCAGACCTAGCGGGGGATACAATGAGCAGTTCTTC	CASRPSGGYNEQFF
TRBJ2-7	few	TRBV20-1	-	TGCAGTGCTTCTGACATCTCCTACGAGCAGTACTTC	CSASDISYEQYF
TRBJ2-7	-	TRBV14	-	TGTGCCAGCAGCCAAGAAGGGAGGACCGGGGGCTACGAGCAGTACTTC	CASSQEGRTGGYEQYF
TRBJ2-2	once	TRBV20-1	TRBD1	TGCAGTGCTCCGCCTATGACAGGGGAAAGCACCGGGGAGCTGTTTTTT	CSAPPMTGESTGELFF
TRBJ2-3	-	TRBV12-3/TRBV12-4	-	TGTGCCAGCAGTTTTACCCGGGGCACAGATACGCAGTATTTT	CASSFTRGTDTQYF
TRBJ2-4	few	TRBV11-2	-	TGTGCCAGCAGCTTGGGCCGGCTGGCAGGACCCTGGGCCAAAAACATTCAGTACTTC	CASSLGRLAGPWAKNIQYF
TRBJ1-1	once	TRBV7-2	-	TGTGCCAGCAGCTTAATTGTTGACACTGAAGCTTTCTTT	CASSLIVDTEAFF
TRBJ1-2	-	TRBV6-5	-	TGTGCCAGCAGTTTCATCTTAGACATCTATGGCTACACCTTC	CASSFILDIYGYTF
TRBJ1-5	many	TRBV10-3	-	TGTGCCATCAGGAAAGATAGCAATCAGCCCCAGCATTTT	CAIRKDSNQPQHF
TRBJ2-2	many	TRBV5-1	-	TGCGCCAGCAGCTTATCAGGGAAAAACACCGGGGAGCTGTTTTTT	CASSLSGKNTGELFF
TRBJ2-5	few	TRBV18	-	TGTGCCAGCTCACCGGAACGTAAAGAGACCCAGTACTTC	CASSPERKETQYF
TRBJ2-7	many	TRBV18	-	TGTGCCAGCTCACCACTACAGGGTGTGGGGGAGCAGTACTTC	CASSPLQGVGEQYF
TRBJ1-2	few	TRBV20-1	-	TGCAGTGCTAGAGACGGGGGGGCCTATGGCTACACCTTC	CSARDGGAYGYTF
TRBJ2-3	many	TRBV7-7	TRBD1	TGTGCTAGCAGCTTGGGGACAGGGAGCACAGATACGCAGTATTTT	CASSLGTGSTDTQYF
TRBJ2-4	-	TRBV12-3/TRBV12-4	TRBD1	TGTGCCAGCAGTTTATTCGGGACAGCCACGCACATTCAGTACTTC	CASSLFGTATHIQYF
TRBJ2-3	few	TRBV11-2	-	TGTGCCAGCAGCTTAGAAGTCGGGACATCCAAGGCAGATACGCAGTATTTT	CASSLEVGTSKADTQYF
TRBJ2-7	many	TRBV28	-	TGTGCCAGCAGTCGGACTTACGAGCAGTACTTC	CASSRTYEQYF
TRBJ2-7	few	TRBV20-1	TRBD2	TGCAGTGCTAGTACGGGCGGGGGGGCGAACGAGCAGTACTTC	CSASTGGGANEQYF
TRBJ2-7	-	TRBV2	-	TGTGCCAGTACACCCGTTCGGGAGCAGTACTTC	CASTPVREQYF
TRBJ2-1	few	TRBV11-1	TRBD2	TGTGCCAGCAGCCGTAATAGCGGGGGGGCCAGTTACAATGAGCAGTTCTTC	CASSRNSGGASYNEQFF
TRBJ2-4	-	TRBV7-8	-	TGTGCCAGCAGCTTACTAGGGGTCAAAAACATTCAGTACTTC	CASSLLGVKNIQYF
TRBJ1-4	few	TRBV4-1	-	TGCGCCAGCAGCCAAGAGAGAACTGAAAAACTGTTTTTT	CASSQERTEKLFF
TRBJ1-2	many	TRBV4-2	-	TGTGCCAGCAGCCAAGATGCGAGGGACTATGGCTACACCTTC	CASSQDARDYGYTF
TRBJ1-5	-	TRBV6-5	-	TGTGCCAGCAGTTACTCCCCGGATAGCAATCAGCCCCAGCATTTT	CASSYSPDSNQPQHF
TRBJ2-1	once	TRBV11-1	-	TGTGCCAGCAGCCACCCTGTCGGGGGCTTTAGCTCCTACAATGAGCAGTTCTTC	CASSHPVGGFSSYNEQFF
TRBJ2-5	-	TRBV5-1	-	TGCGCCAGCAGCTTGGGGGAAGCTAGGGGACAAGAGACCCAGTACTTC	CASSLGEARGQETQYF